The 15 T cell receptor beta chains below all came from one sample that was sequenced in a study of blood T cell repertoires in COVID-19. This table comes from immunoSEQ multiplex PCR, and its TCRdb copy is limited to in-frame clones, with some not included. The sample carries about 150,000 clones, 75% to 90% recorded once. Sequencing was performed on peripheral blood. The receptors derive from an older woman with active COVID-19.

The chain couples TRBV7-9 to TRBJ2-5, with a weak D call TRBD1 (6 bases). V lost 1 base and J 1 base, leaving 10 bases between the germline ends. CDR1 is SEHNR, CDR2 FQNEAQ, per germline (reference sequence). This CDR3 region has 15 residues. The chain's CDR3 is CASSLGQGPQETQYF. The CDR3 DNA reads TGTGCCAGCAGCTTAGGCCAGGGGCCCCAAGAGACCCAGTACTTC.

The chain employs TRBV18 and TRBJ1-5, with 7 nucleotides matching TRBD1. Losses at the gene ends were 3 bases for V and 5 bases for J; bases not matched to a gene: 10. The CDR3 is 16 residues long. The V gene's germline CDR1 is KGHSH and CDR2 LQKENI. The CDR3 spells CASSPSTGPMDQPQHF. The DNA for the CDR3 is TGTGCCAGCTCACCTTCGACAGGGCCTATGGATCAGCCCCAGCATTTT.

The chain couples TRBV6-5 to TRBJ1-1, with 11 bases matching TRBD1. The V segment lost 6 bases and the J segment 7 bases; nucleotides outside the gene matches: 7. The CDR3 length is 14 residues. Germline values: CDR1 MNHEY, CDR2 SVGAGI. This chain's CDR3 is CASRGQGAVGEAFF. CDR3 nucleotides: TGTGCCAGCAGAGGACAGGGGGCGGTTGGTGAAGCTTTCTTT.

V and J are TRBV19 and TRBJ1-5, with D tentatively TRBD1 (6 bases). V was clipped by 5 bases and J by 5 bases, with 22 bases between them. This CDR3 contains 17 residues. Germline CDR1 LNHDA, CDR2 SQIVND (reference sequence). The CDR3 coding sequence is TGTGCCAGTAGTCCAACGGCCATGAGACAGGTTCATCAGCCCCAGCATTTT. Translating it yields CASSPTAMRQVHQPQHF.

The V call is TRBV5-1, the J call TRBJ2-1; D is undetermined. The V end lost 2 bases, the J end lost 8 bases, and 14 bases lay between the germline ends. The CDR3 has 14 amino acids. Looked up from germline, CDR1 is SGHRS and CDR2 is YFSETQ. CDR3 region: CASSFGSSMDEQFF. CDR3 coding DNA: TGCGCCAGCAGCTTTGGTAGCTCTATGGATGAGCAGTTCTTC.

CDR3 in amino acids: CASKTGNYGYTF. As DNA, the CDR3 is TGTGCCAGCAAGACAGGGAACTATGGCTACACCTTC. The chain has TRBV3-1 (or the pseudogene TRBV3-2) and TRBJ1-2; 7 positions match TRBD1. There are 12 residues in the CDR3. Germline values: CDR1 LGHDT, CDR2 YNNKEL (reference sequence). With 7 bases clipped from V and 2 bases from J, the junction kept 1 base outside the gene matches.

The chain couples TRBV29-1 to TRBJ1-1; 9 bases agree with TRBD1. Trimming took 3 bases from V and 4 from J; bases not matched to a gene: 3. CDR3 length: 13 amino acids. CDR1 is SQVTM, CDR2 ANQGSEA, per germline. CDR3: CSVDRDRATEAFF. As DNA, the CDR3 is TGCAGCGTTGATAGGGACAGGGCCACTGAAGCTTTCTTT. The entire variable domain, with the rest obtained from reference TRBV29-1 and TRBJ1-1, is as follows: SAVISQKPSRDICQRGTSLTIQCQVDSQVTMMFWYRQQPGQSLTLIATANQGSEATYESGFVIDKFPISRPNLTFSTLTVSNMSPEDSSIYLCSVDRDRATEAFFGQGTRLTVV.

The V gene is TRBV9, the J gene TRBJ2-4, with 12 bases aligning to TRBD1. The ends lost 0 bases at V and 3 bases at J; junction bases unmatched: 10. CDR1 is SGDLS, CDR2 YYNGEE, per germline. The CDR3 loop spans 19 amino acids. The CDR3 DNA is TGTGCCAGCAGCGTAGTTCCGGGACAGGGGGCTGGAGACAAAAACATTCAGTACTTC. Amino acids: CASSVVPGQGAGDKNIQYF.

This chain uses TRBV7-9 with TRBJ2-3, with 15 bases that match TRBD2. The germline CDR1 and CDR2 sequences are SEHNR and FQNEAQ (reference sequence). The CDR3 is 17 amino acids. V was pared by 1 base and J by 10 bases, with 9 bases of the junction left unmatched. CDR3 amino acids: CASSLVGGTSGRRPQYF. CDR3 in DNA: TGTGCCAGCAGCTTAGTGGGTGGGACTAGCGGGAGGCGACCGCAGTATTTT.

The chain's CDR3 is CASSKTGTVSTDTQYF. The DNA for the CDR3 is TGTGCCAGCAGCAAGACCGGGACAGTTAGCACAGATACGCAGTATTTT. The chain carries TRBV7-3 and TRBJ2-3; 7 bases map to TRBD1. The CDR3 is 16 amino acids. Germline loops: CDR1 SGHTA, CDR2 FQGTGA. V lost 5 bases and J lost 0; bases outside the gene matches: 8.

The CDR3 loop is CASSASAGDRDTQYF. For the CDR3, the DNA is TGTGCCAGCAGCGCCTCAGCGGGAGATCGTGATACGCAGTATTTT. The V and J genes are TRBV9 and TRBJ2-3; 8 positions agree with TRBD2. The junction had 9 bases not matched to a gene; V was cut back by 3 bases and J by 6 bases. CDR1 is SGDLS, CDR2 YYNGEE, per germline. This CDR3 has 15 residues.

This clone was seen just once. This chain links TRBV5-4 with TRBJ2-5; the match to TRBD2 covers 10 bases. This CDR3 has 16 residues. CDR1 and CDR2 from the germline V gene are SGHNT and YYREEE (reference sequence). Trimming took 0 bases from V and 4 from J; bases not matched to a gene: 6. The CDR3 DNA is TGTGCCAGCAGCTTGGCCGGGGCTAGCGGGAGAGAGACCCAGTACTTC. Residues: CASSLAGASGRETQYF. Supplemented by reference TRBV5-4 and TRBJ2-5, the full variable domain reads ETGVTQSPTHLIKTRGQQVTLRCSSQSGHNTVSWYQQALGQGPQFIFQYYREEENGRGNFPPRFSGLQFPNYSSELNVNALELDDSALYLCASSLAGASGRETQYFGPGTRLLVL.

This rearrangement joins TRBV18 to TRBJ2-3; 9 bases are a match to TRBD2. Germline loops: CDR1 KGHSH, CDR2 LQKENI. The V and J ends lost 2 bases and 0 bases, in that order; junction bases with no gene match: 6. The length of the CDR3 is 17 residues. The CDR3 DNA is TGTGCCAGCTCACCAGGGACTAGCTCCCTCAGCACAGATACGCAGTATTTT. Its protein product is CASSPGTSSLSTDTQYF. Drawing the rest from reference TRBV18 and TRBJ2-3, the complete variable domain is NAGVMQNPRHLVRRRGQEARLRCSPMKGHSHVYWYRQLPEEGLKFMVYLQKENIIDESGMPKERFSAEFPKEGPSILRIQQVVRGDSAAYFCASSPGTSSLSTDTQYFGPGTRLTVL.

In regard to this clone: The same CDR3 arises from other DNA sequences in this sample as well. The V and J genes are TRBV28 and TRBJ1-6, with TRBD1 identical over 9 bases. CDR3 length: 14 amino acids. Germline values: CDR1 MDHEN, CDR2 SYDVKM. Trimming took 5 bases from V and 7 from J; bases not matched to a gene: 3. The CDR3: CASSLGQGNSPLHF. The DNA of the CDR3 is TGTGCCAGCAGTCTTGGACAGGGGAATTCACCCCTCCACTTT.

This clone has a handful of counts. The chain has TRBV7-9 and TRBJ1-5; the D gene is possibly TRBD1 (6 bases). The CDR3 is made up of 15 amino acids. The ends were cut back, 2 bases at V and 3 bases at J, with 11 bases in the middle. Looked up from germline, CDR1 is SEHNR and CDR2 is FQNEAQ (reference sequence). The CDR3 DNA sequence: TGTGCCAGCAGCTTATATCCAGGGGTCAATCAGCCCCAGCATTTT. Protein sequence: CASSLYPGVNQPQHF. Full variable domain (rest looked up from reference TRBV7-9 and TRBJ1-5): DTGVSQNPRHKITKRGQNVTFRCDPISEHNRLYWYRQTLGQGPEFLTYFQNEAQLEKSRLLSDRFSAERPKGSFSTLEIQRTEQGDSAMYLCASSLYPGVNQPQHFGDGTRLSIL.